This is a list of T cell receptor beta chains from one sample in a study of T-cell reconstitution after alpha-beta-depleted transplantation in children. MiXCR, applied by TCRdb to the PCR reads, yields one record per CDR3 protein. The sample yields 550,000 to 800,000 distinct CDR3 sequences, around 12% seen once. Sequencing was performed on PBMCs, taken before TCRalphabeta/CD19-depleted stem cell transplant. These receptors all stem from a girl between 2 and 10 years old with congenital amegakaryocytic thrombocytopenia, due to receive a stem cell transplant. The CDR3 runs from the conserved cysteine through the conserved F or W. D genes are given only for firm matches. Clone size is stated in some rows and not others, as once, few, many or a class when expanded.

J gene | clone size | V gene | D gene | CDR3 protein | CDR3 DNA
TRBJ1-2 | many | TRBV21-1 | . | CASSKALAPWGYTF | TGTGCCAGCAGCAAAGCGCTCGCCCCTTGGGGCTACACCTTC
TRBJ2-7 | . | TRBV25-1 | TRBD2 | CASQNLAGAYEQYF | TGTGCCAGCCAAAATCTAGCGGGAGCCTACGAGCAGTACTTC
TRBJ2-2 | many | TRBV6-5 | TRBD2 | CASSTLGTSGSTGELFF | TGTGCCAGCAGTACGCTCGGGACTAGCGGGAGTACCGGGGAGCTGTTTTTT
TRBJ2-1 | many | TRBV20-1 | TRBD2 | CSAGAGTSYRDEQFF | TGCAGTGCTGGGGCCGGGACTAGTTATCGGGATGAGCAGTTCTTC
TRBJ2-1 | many | TRBV5-1 | . | CASRARGQLTSPNEQFF | TGCGCCAGCAGAGCGAGAGGGCAGCTCACGTCCCCCAATGAGCAGTTCTTC
TRBJ1-5 | many | TRBV20-1 | TRBD1 | CSARTGEVQPQHF | TGCAGTGCTAGAACAGGGGAGGTTCAGCCCCAGCATTTT
TRBJ2-7 | many | TRBV15 | . | CATSREALVSYEQYF | TGTGCCACCAGCAGAGAGGCGCTCGTTTCGTACGAGCAGTACTTC
TRBJ2-5 | . | TRBV7-2 | . | CASSPRRGVETQYF | TGTGCCAGCAGCCCCCGAAGGGGGGTCGAGACCCAGTACTTC
TRBJ1-1 | many | TRBV12-3/TRBV12-4 | TRBD1 | CASSPTGARAFF | TGTGCCAGCAGCCCGACAGGGGCGAGAGCTTTCTTT
TRBJ2-7 | . | TRBV7-6 | . | CASSPIITDYEQYF | TGTGCCAGCAGCCCAATCATTACGGACTACGAGCAGTACTTC
TRBJ1-1 | few | TRBV11-1 | TRBD1 | CASSSGQAWSGTEAFF | TGTGCCAGCAGCTCAGGACAGGCCTGGTCGGGCACTGAAGCTTTCTTT
TRBJ1-5 | many | TRBV29-1 | TRBD1 | CSDPRTGYSARSNQPQHF | TGCAGCGATCCTCGGACAGGGTACTCGGCAAGAAGCAATCAGCCCCAGCATTTT
TRBJ2-4 | . | TRBV2 | TRBD2 | CAAGGENIQYF | TGTGCTGCGGGGGGAGAAAACATTCAGTACTTC
TRBJ2-7 | . | TRBV5-1 | TRBD2 | CASSSDAVGGNYEQYF | TGCGCCAGCAGCTCCGACGCTGTGGGAGGGAACTACGAGCAGTACTTC
TRBJ2-3 | . | TRBV2 | TRBD1 | CAICRSPGQGVVTDTQYF | TGTGCCATCTGCAGATCCCCGGGACAGGGGGTCGTAACAGATACGCAGTATTTT
TRBJ2-5 | . | TRBV5-5 | . | CASSSVGGLQETQYF | TGTGCCAGCAGCTCGGTCGGGGGCCTACAAGAGACCCAGTACTTC
TRBJ2-7 | many | TRBV24-1 | . | CATSDPRTNKPYEQYF | TGTGCCACCAGTGACCCGAGGACTAACAAACCCTACGAGCAGTACTTC
TRBJ1-5 | many | TRBV20-1 | . | CSASRWGNQPQHF | TGCAGTGCTAGCCGATGGGGCAATCAGCCCCAGCATTTT
TRBJ2-1 | . | TRBV27 | TRBD1 | CASSALTGFNNEQFF | TGTGCCAGCAGTGCTCTGACAGGGTTCAACAATGAGCAGTTCTTC
TRBJ2-3 | few | TRBV7-9 | TRBD2 | CASSLDSGHTDTQYF | TGTGCCAGCAGCTTAGATAGCGGGCACACAGATACGCAGTATTTT
TRBJ2-7 | many | TRBV12-3/TRBV12-4 | . | CASSLGRRYEQYF | TGTGCCAGCAGTTTAGGACGTAGATACGAGCAGTACTTC
TRBJ1-1 | few | TRBV20-1 | TRBD1 | CSARTGFSNTEAFF | TGCAGTGCTAGGACAGGGTTTTCGAACACTGAAGCTTTCTTT
TRBJ2-7 | few | TRBV5-1 | TRBD2 | CASSLVGLAGGQQYF | TGCGCCAGCAGCTTGGTGGGACTAGCGGGAGGTCAGCAGTACTTC
TRBJ1-2 | few | TRBV30 | . | CAWSVGDYGYTF | TGTGCCTGGAGTGTAGGAGACTATGGCTACACCTTC
TRBJ2-7 | . | TRBV20-1 | . | CSAGPNRAPSEQYF | TGCAGTGCTGGCCCAAACAGGGCCCCAAGCGAGCAGTACTTC
TRBJ2-6 | . | TRBV10-3 | . | CAISEVASSSGANVLTF | TGTGCCATCAGTGAGGTCGCCAGCAGCTCTGGGGCCAACGTCCTGACTTTC
TRBJ2-1 | many | TRBV12-3/TRBV12-4 | . | CASSLLIGDTGQFF | TGTGCCAGCAGTTTGCTTATTGGAGACACCGGGCAGTTCTTC
TRBJ2-7 | few | TRBV7-8 | . | CASSLAPGHTYEQYF | TGTGCCAGCAGCTTAGCCCCGGGACACACCTACGAGCAGTACTTC
TRBJ2-1 | few | TRBV9 | . | CASSALDLPAAYNEQFF | TGTGCCAGCAGCGCCCTCGACCTCCCAGCTGCCTACAATGAGCAGTTCTTC
TRBJ2-1 | once | TRBV20-1 | . | CSADPLAGTGNEQFF | TGCAGTGCTGATCCTTTGGCGGGCACAGGGAATGAGCAGTTCTTC
TRBJ2-7 | many | TRBV20-1 | . | CSARYSYEQYF | TGCAGTGCTAGGTATTCCTACGAGCAGTACTTC
TRBJ2-1 | many | TRBV29-1 | TRBD2 | CSAERRLASYNEQFF | TGCAGCGCTGAACGAAGACTAGCATCCTACAATGAGCAGTTCTTC
TRBJ2-5 | . | TRBV20-1 | . | CCARGMRTALQETQYF | TGCTGTGCTAGGGGAATGAGGACTGCTCTACAAGAGACCCAGTACTTC
TRBJ2-5 | . | TRBV10-3 | . | CAISGGTQPGTMSSRETQYF | TGTGCCATCAGTGGGGGGACTCAGCCGGGGACCATGTCATCCCGAGAGACCCAGTACTTC
TRBJ2-1 | many | TRBV10-3 | . | CAISESTTYSYNEQFF | TGTGCCATCAGTGAGTCAACGACCTACTCCTACAATGAGCAGTTCTTC
TRBJ1-1 | few | TRBV20-1 | . | CSARDRQPGWGGDVAFF | TGCAGTGCTAGAGATAGACAACCCGGTTGGGGGGGCGACGTAGCTTTCTTT
TRBJ2-3 | many | TRBV29-1 | . | CSVEDLGTRTDTQYF | TGCAGCGTTGAAGATCTTGGAACGCGCACAGATACGCAGTATTTT
TRBJ1-4 | many | TRBV20-1 | TRBD1 | CSAREDRGNEKLFF | TGCAGTGCTAGAGAGGACAGGGGTAATGAAAAACTGTTTTTT
TRBJ2-7 | few | TRBV21-1 | . | CASSKEGLVTYEQYF | TGTGCCAGCAGCAAAGAGGGACTGGTAACCTACGAGCAGTACTTC
TRBJ2-3 | many | TRBV28 | . | CASSSFGVYTDTQYF | TGTGCCAGCAGTTCATTCGGGGTCTACACAGATACGCAGTATTTT
TRBJ2-1 | . | TRBV5-1 | TRBD2 | CASSLSGTSALRSSYNEQFF | TGCGCCAGCAGCTTGTCCGGGACTAGCGCCCTTCGGAGCTCCTACAATGAGCAGTTCTTC
TRBJ2-6 | many | TRBV5-1 | . | CASSSGTLSGANVLTF | TGCGCCAGCAGCTCGGGGACACTCTCTGGGGCCAACGTCCTGACTTTC
TRBJ1-5 | many | TRBV19 | TRBD1 | CASSTTGGAGNQPQHF | TGTGCCAGTAGTACTACAGGGGGGGCTGGCAATCAGCCCCAGCATTTT
TRBJ1-4 | many | TRBV9 | . | CASSVGTATNEKLFF | TGTGCCAGCAGCGTAGGGACAGCAACTAATGAAAAACTGTTTTTT
TRBJ2-5 | many | TRBV20-1 | . | CSARDHRMRTERVYQETQYF | TGCAGTGCTAGAGATCATCGGATGAGGACTGAGAGGGTGTACCAAGAGACCCAGTACTTC
TRBJ2-3 | few | TRBV3-1 | . | CASSPGHTDTQYF | TGTGCCAGCAGCCCCGGCCATACAGATACGCAGTATTTT
TRBJ1-2 | few | TRBV12-3/TRBV12-4 | . | CASSLGGLGQATDGYTF | TGTGCCAGCAGTTTAGGAGGGCTAGGGCAGGCTACGGATGGCTACACCTTC
TRBJ2-5 | few | TRBV4-1 | . | CASSQTLGETQYF | TGCGCCAGCAGCCAGACCCTTGGAGAGACCCAGTACTTC
TRBJ2-5 | . | TRBV5-1 | . | CASSRAEGETQYF | TGCGCCAGCAGCCGAGCGGAGGGGGAGACCCAGTACTTC
TRBJ2-5 | few | TRBV29-1 | . | CSSMLRGDGKTQYF | TGCAGCTCGATGCTCAGGGGGGATGGAAAGACCCAGTACTTC
TRBJ2-5 | . | TRBV7-8 | . | CASSRRRGRQETQYF | TGTGCCAGCAGCCGTCGTCGCGGCAGACAAGAGACCCAGTACTTC
TRBJ2-7 | once | TRBV7-2 | . | CASSTRGEQYF | TGTGCCAGCAGCACCCGGGGCGAGCAGTACTTC
TRBJ2-1 | many | TRBV12-3/TRBV12-4 | . | CASGVGFYNEQFF | TGTGCCAGCGGAGTGGGTTTTTACAATGAGCAGTTCTTC
TRBJ1-2 | few | TRBV28 | TRBD1 | CASSSPWGQGRYGYTF | TGTGCCAGCAGTTCCCCCTGGGGACAGGGACGCTATGGCTACACCTTC
TRBJ2-7 | . | TRBV7-2 | TRBD2 | CASSLGPLAGPYEQYF | TGTGCCAGCAGCTTAGGTCCCCTAGCGGGCCCCTACGAGCAGTACTTC